The entry below gives a single TCR beta chain sequence along with its context. Its specificity is unknown. This CDR3 contains 15 residues. With 1 base clipped from V and 6 bases from J, the junction kept 5 bases outside the gene matches. The germline V gene has CDR1 DFQATT and CDR2 SNEGSKA (reference sequence). The data belong to a study of T-cell reconstitution after alpha-beta-depleted transplantation in children. TCRbeta library preparation incorporated unique molecular identifiers. TCRdb re-derived calls from the PCR reads in MiXCR, one entry per CDR3 protein. Of 500,000 to 750,000 distinct CDR3 sequences in the sample, over 25% were seen once. Study results and limitations: TCRbeta diversity was high at day 60 in some patients (a result of surviving recipient T cells and thymic progenitors). T cells produced anew were the main source of T-cell counts and diversity one year after transplant. Where alpha-beta T cells came from about two months after transplant was reportedly several hundred expanded graft clones.

The receptor was derived from a boy younger than two with Wiskott-Aldrich syndrome, due to receive a stem cell transplant. V is TRBV20-1 and J is TRBJ2-3; TRBD2 matches at 12 bases. The specimen was PBMCs, collected before TCRalphabeta/CD19-depleted stem cell transplant. CDR3: CSARAASGRGDTQYF. DNA for the CDR3: TGCAGTGCTAGAGCCGCTAGCGGGAGGGGGGATACGCAGTATTTT.